This entry describes one TCR beta chain. The junction departs from germline at one end; a sequencing error may be responsible. Each CDR3 protein is one row after TCRdb ran MiXCR on the 5' RACE reads. The table lists roughly 110,000 distinct CDR3 sequences, approximately 15% of them singletons. This CDR3 contains 13 residues. In germline, CDR1 is SGHAT, CDR2 FQNNGV. The source of the sample is a study of T-cell memory formation after mild COVID-19. The sequence was obtained from a young man who had mild COVID-19 (a few samples of this study predate the infection). Cell type and time point are not known. Sample: PBMCs or a T cell subset sorted from them (not recorded which). V gene TRBV11-2 combines with J gene TRBJ1-4, with 10 bases matching TRBD1. The CDR3 spells CASSVGTGETLFF. As DNA, the CDR3 is TGTGCCAGCAGCGTGGGGACAGGGGAAACACTGTTTTTT.